The 18 T cell receptor beta chains listed next were all sequenced from one sample in a study of regulatory T cells in long-lasting Graves disease. Time point: newly diagnosed GD, antithyroid drugs for less than 3 months. With RNA extracted from PBMCs as input, the TCR library was made. The TCR beta library used iRepertoire HTBI primers with Arm-PCR amplification of CDR3. TCRdb passed the multiplex PCR reads through MiXCR, listing each CDR3 protein once. The sample carries about 470,000 distinct CDR3 sequences, roughly 17% recorded once. These records were also assigned to another study, of T cells in Graves' hyperthyroidism and ophthalmopathy.

Sample: peripheral blood mononuclear cells (PBMCs), taken at new diagnosis, from a patient treated with antithyroid drugs. These receptors came from a man in his forties with Graves disease.

Regarding this clonotype: A read error likely explains this, since a far larger clone differs by one base. The chain links TRBV11-3 to TRBJ2-1, with 9 bases identical to TRBD2. Gene TRBJ2-5 matches the end of the DNA better, so the J call may be wrong. The CDR3 spans 17 residues. Germline CDR1 is SGHNT and CDR2 is YENEEA. CDR3 nucleotide sequence: TGTGCCAGCAGCTTCGCTAGCCTGACTAGCGGCCGAGAGACCCAGTACTTC. Translation: CASSFASLTSGRETQYF.

The table lists this clonotype with a few counts. CDR3 coding DNA: TGTGCCAGCACGGGCGGGAGCTCCTACAATGAGCAGTTCTTC. It specifies CASTGGSSYNEQFF. J is TRBJ2-1 and V is TRBV2, with 7 bases identical to TRBD2. Germline CDR1 reads SNHLY; CDR2 reads FYNNEI. The CDR3 length is 14 residues. Germline trimming cut 7 bases from V and 0 bases from J; bases unmatched to any gene: 3.

Concerning this clonotype itself: This may come from a read error, since a much larger clone is one base off. CDR3 nucleotide sequence: TGCAGTGCTAGACGGCATGATGAGCAGTACTTC. Its translation: CSARRHDEQYF. The chain employs TRBV20-1 and TRBJ2-4; D ambiguous. The CDR3 covers 11 residues. The V end was cut by 2 bases, the J end by 13 bases, with 12 bases between. Germline CDR1 and CDR2: DFQATT and SNEGSKA (reference sequence).

As for this clonotype: The junction shows a germline mismatch at one end, possibly a read error. The chain employs TRBV28 and TRBJ1-1; a weak D match, TRBD1 (6 bases). Germline lookup yields CDR1 MDHEN and CDR2 SYDVKM. CDR3 length: 13 residues. CDR3 nucleotide sequence: TGTGCCAGCACCCTAAGGGGGGTGCTTCCAGCTTCCTTT. Translated, it gives CASTLRGVLPASF.

There are a few counts of this clonotype. The chain recombines TRBV6-1 with TRBJ1-5; 10 bases agree with TRBD1. Germline V gene lookup returns CDR1 MNHNS and CDR2 SASEGT. The junction had 14 bases not matched to a gene; V was cut back by 6 bases and J by 6 bases. This CDR3 has 17 residues. CDR3 sequence (DNA): TGTGCCAGCAGCCGAAACTCCGGGACAGGGGTCGGTCAGCCCCAGCATTTT. This translates into CASSRNSGTGVGQPQHF.

This clonotype occurred many times. The V and J genes are TRBV10-3 and TRBJ2-7; 14 bases are a match to TRBD2. The junction had 5 bases not matched to a gene; V was cut back by 3 bases and J by 4 bases. Germline CDR1 and CDR2: ENHRY and SYGVKD. This CDR3 has 16 residues. The CDR3 DNA reads as TGTGCCATCAGTGACGAGACTAGCGGGAGGGGGTACGAGCAGTACTTC. Its protein product is CAISDETSGRGYEQYF.

This chain links TRBV30 with TRBJ2-3, with D possibly TRBD2 on 6 matching bases. The V gene lost 2 bases and the J gene lost 1 base, with 10 bases spanning the gap. Looked up from germline, CDR1 is GTSNPN and CDR2 is SVGIG (reference sequence). The CDR3 covers 14 residues. DNA for the CDR3: TGTGCCTGGAGTTCGACGGGAGGCACAGATACGCAGTATTTT. It yields the protein CAWSSTGGTDTQYF.

The chain couples TRBV20-1 to TRBJ2-1; 11 bases map to TRBD2. The J segment lost 7 bases and the V segment lost 5 bases, leaving 10 bases of the junction unmatched. Germline CDR1 is DFQATT and CDR2 is SNEGSKA (reference sequence). This CDR3 contains 15 residues. CDR3 in DNA: TGCAGTGCTGACGGGACTAGCGGTTGGGGAAATGAGCAGTTCTTC. This translates into CSADGTSGWGNEQFF.

Remarks on this clonotype: A much larger clone sits a single nucleotide away, making a read error possible. The chain links TRBV13 to TRBJ1-1; TRBD1 matches 7 bases. This CDR3 comprises 16 residues. Germline CDR1 and CDR2: PRHDT and FYEKMQ (reference sequence). DNA of the CDR3: TGTGCCTGCAGCTCACCGCGGACAGGTACGGGGACTGAAGCTTTCTTT. It codes for CACSSPRTGTGTEAFF.

This clonotype was detected ten times or more. The V gene is TRBV12-5, the J gene TRBJ2-1; D is unresolved. Germline V gene sequence: CDR1 LGHNT, CDR2 FRNRAP. V gave up 1 base and J gave up 8 bases, with 9 bases separating them. The CDR3 consists of 13 residues. CDR3 sequence reads: CASGLGMKDEQFF. For the CDR3, the DNA is TGTGCTAGTGGTTTGGGGATGAAGGATGAGCAGTTCTTC. Complete variable domain (other parts from reference TRBV12-5 and TRBJ2-1): DARVTQTPRHKVTEMGQEVTMRCQPILGHNTVFWYRQTMMQGLELLAYFRNRAPLDDSGMPKDRFSAEMPDATLATLKIQPSEPRDSAVYFCASGLGMKDEQFFGPGTRLTVL.

In regard to this clonotype: A read error is possible here, since a much larger clone lies one base away. V is TRBV5-6 and J is TRBJ2-7; D assignment may be TRBD1 or TRBD2 (5 bases each). This CDR3 comprises 15 residues. The germline CDR1 and CDR2 sequences are SGHDT and YYEEEE. The CDR3 here is CAGSFGTDPRGEQYF. Written as DNA, the CDR3 is TGTGCCGGCAGTTTTGGGACCGACCCTCGGGGCGAGCAGTACTTC.

This clonotype was detected many times. The chain combines TRBV24-1 with TRBJ1-5, with a tentative D call TRBD1 (6 bases). This CDR3 is 16 amino acids long. The V and J ends lost 1 base and 2 bases respectively, with 11 bases between them. The germline V gene encodes CDR1 KGHDR and CDR2 SFDVKD. CDR3 in amino acids: CATSDFQGTGNQPQHF. CDR3 DNA: TGTGCCACCAGTGATTTCCAGGGGACGGGCAATCAGCCCCAGCATTTT.

Many counts were recorded for this clonotype. The chain links TRBV11-2 to TRBJ2-7; 9 nucleotides align to TRBD1. Per germline, CDR1 SGHAT and CDR2 FQNNGV. With 1 base clipped from V and 5 bases from J, the junction kept 6 bases outside the gene matches. The CDR3 has 15 amino acids. The CDR3 DNA follows: TGTGCCAGCAGCTTAGGAGGTACAGGGGGCCACGAGCAGTACTTC. Protein product: CASSLGGTGGHEQYF.

The chain employs TRBV20-1 and TRBJ2-7; TRBD2 matches at 8 bases. Germline trimming cut 3 bases from V and 5 bases from J; bases unmatched to any gene: 6. This CDR3 has 13 residues. The V gene's germline CDR1 is DFQATT and CDR2 SNEGSKA (reference sequence). CDR3: CSASDSGGDEQYF. CDR3 in DNA: TGCAGTGCTAGTGATTCGGGAGGGGACGAGCAGTACTTC.

Many counts were recorded for this clonotype. The chain carries TRBV30 and TRBJ2-3; 10 nucleotides match TRBD2. V gave up 5 bases and J gave up 1 base; unmatched junction bases: 3. There are 14 residues in the CDR3. In germline, CDR1 is GTSNPN, CDR2 SVGIG (reference sequence). The CDR3 DNA is TGTGCCTGGCGACTAGCGGGCGGCACAGATACGCAGTATTTT. Translated, it gives CAWRLAGGTDTQYF.

DNA of the CDR3: TGCGCCAGCAGTGCCGGGACTAGCGGGGTAAGGAATGAGCAGTTCTTC. Translated: CASSAGTSGVRNEQFF. The chain combines TRBV5-1 with TRBJ2-1; 13 nucleotides agree with TRBD2. V gave up 5 bases and J gave up 7 bases; unmatched junction bases: 9. CDR3 length: 16 residues. Looked up from germline, CDR1 is SGHRS and CDR2 is YFSETQ.

This clonotype was found a few times. A much larger clone lies a single base off, so this may be a read error. V usage is TRBV30 and J usage is TRBJ1-1; no definite D call. This CDR3 is 11 amino acids long. Germline assignment: CDR1 GTSNPN and CDR2 SVGIG (reference sequence). The CDR3 region has the DNA TGTGCCTGGAGTGTATCGGAAGGAGCTCTCTTT. Translating it yields CAWSVSEGALF.

This clonotype turned up a few times. This chain uses TRBV20-1 with TRBJ1-5, with 8 positions matching TRBD1. CDR3 length: 13 amino acids. V trimming: 7 bases; J trimming: 4 bases; junction bases outside the gene matches: 6. Germline V gives CDR1 DFQATT, CDR2 SNEGSKA (reference sequence). DNA for the CDR3: TGCAGTGTCGGACAGGGCCTAAATCAGCCCCAGCATTTT. This sequence encodes CSVGQGLNQPQHF.